Below, one T cell receptor (beta chain) is given with its context. The sample comes from a study of CD8 T cells in Susac syndrome. Negative isolation was applied to CD8+ and CD4+ T cells, and FACS enrichment was applied to TEMRA cells. Trimming left V 4 bases short and J 1 base short, with 14 bases between. Germline V lookup: CDR1 SGDLS, CDR2 YYNGEE. This CDR3 comprises 16 residues. Roughly 0.45 to 1 ug RNA was reverse transcribed with random hexamers. TCRdb recomputed calls from the immunoSEQ multiplex PCR reads with MiXCR, one row per CDR3 protein. The sample yields roughly 130,000 distinct CDR3 sequences, roughly 96% seen once.

The sequence came from a human donor with multiple sclerosis. Sequencing was done on a sample of CD4+ T cells from PBMCs. The chain joins TRBV9 to TRBJ2-2, with D unclear. CDR3 bases: TGTGCCAGCAGCCCCTCGATTGGGGTGAACACCGGGGAGCTGTTTTTT. Encoded protein: CASSPSIGVNTGELFF. Full variable domain (rest looked up from reference TRBV9 and TRBJ2-2): DSGVTQTPKHLITATGQRVTLRCSPRSGDLSVYWYQQSLDQGLQFLIQYYNGEERAKGNILERFSAQQFPDLHSELNLSSLELGDSALYFCASSPSIGVNTGELFFGEGSRLTVL.